This TCR beta chain was captured in a study of blood T cell repertoires in COVID-19. The wider study: Material from acute and convalescent COVID-19 was sourced from the United States, Italy and Spain.

Recruitment covered roughly 22 US areas and drew participants whose ages spanned roughly 18 to 89 years. Participant-reported clinical history was the basis for cohort assignment. Per the germline V gene, CDR1 is MNHNY and CDR2 is SVGAGI (reference sequence). There are 18 residues in the CDR3. Trimming cost V 5 bases and J 2 bases; bases outside gene matches: 16. TCRdb's table, derived via immunoSEQ multiplex PCR, lists solely in-frame clones and lacks some. The sample has about 270,000 clones; approximately 92% are singletons. The J gene is TRBJ1-2, the V gene TRBV6-6; 8 bases are shared with TRBD1. The receptor was derived from a woman under 30 who had recovered from COVID-19. Sequencing was carried out using PBMCs or T cells enriched from blood (not recorded which). CDR3 nucleotides: TGTGCCAGCAGTCCCCAAACGTCTCAGGACAGGGAAAACTATGGCTACACCTTC. Translated: CASSPQTSQDRENYGYTF.